This TCR beta chain stems from a study of T-cell reconstitution after alpha-beta-depleted transplantation in children. Preparation of the TCRbeta library used unique molecular identifiers. One entry per CDR3 protein results from TCRdb running MiXCR on the PCR reads. The data contain approximately 590,000 distinct CDR3 sequences, more than 9% of them singletons. This CDR3 spans 16 amino acids. Germline lookup yields CDR1 MNHEY and CDR2 SMNVEV (reference sequence). The V gene end was trimmed by 2 bases and the J gene end by 5 bases; junction bases not matched to a gene: 10. The specimen was PBMCs from the stem cell graft donor, collected from the stem cell graft. The chain couples TRBV27 to TRBJ2-3; TRBD2 agrees at 7 bases. This TCR derives from a human donor who donated a stem cell graft to a child with acute myeloid leukemia. CDR3 region: CASSLTPGRRIDTQYF. The CDR3, as DNA: TGTGCCAGCAGTTTAACTCCCGGGAGGCGAATAGATACGCAGTATTTT.